This T cell receptor beta chain originates from a study of CD4 T cells in relation to SARS-CoV-2 and coronaviruses. Before the COVID-19 pandemic, during about 2010-2018, CD4+ T cells were taken from unexposed donors. Libraries were prepared by immunoSEQ multiplex PCR; TCRdb keeps only in-frame clonotypes and omits some of them. The table includes roughly 61,000 clones, just over 85% detected once. Germline CDR1 is SGHRS and CDR2 is YFSETQ. The CDR3 sequence is 15 residues long. V lost 1 base and J lost 0, with 8 bases in between. The chain recombines TRBV5-1 with TRBJ2-1; no clear D gene. The clonotype was recovered from a human donor in good health. The sequenced sample was memory CD4+ T cells from PBMCs. The CDR3 coding sequence is TGCGCCAGCAGCTTGATACGGTTCTCCTACAATGAGCAGTTCTTC. This encodes CASSLIRFSYNEQFF.